One T cell receptor (beta chain) is described in this entry. What it binds is unknown. This sample was taken from a study of T-cell memory formation after mild COVID-19. Germline V gene lookup returns CDR1 SGHDN and CDR2 FVKESK. This CDR3 is built from 14 residues. V was shortened by 4 bases and J by 0 bases, with 8 bases between the two germline ends. MiXCR, run by TCRdb on the 5' RACE reads, gives a single entry per CDR3 protein. The data contain around 410,000 distinct CDR3 sequences, around 22% of them singletons. General study points: Day 15 to 85 contracting clones showed balanced CD4/CD8; day 15 to 37 expanders favored CD4+.

V gene TRBV14 combines with J gene TRBJ2-3, with D possibly being TRBD1 or TRBD2 (5 bases each). The sequenced sample consisted of PBMCs or a T cell subset sorted from them (not recorded which). This clonotype originated in an adult woman who had mild COVID-19 (a few samples of this study predate the infection). Cell type and time point are not known. CDR3 residues: CASSPWGSTDTQYF. In nucleotides, the CDR3 is TGTGCCAGCAGCCCTTGGGGGAGCACAGATACGCAGTATTTT.